This TCR beta chain emerged from a study of OX40 agonist ivuxolimab in advanced cancers. Measured with immunoSEQ multiplex PCR; TCRdb has only the in-frame clones, and not every one. The sample lists 95,000 to 150,000 clones, approximately 92% occurring once. In this sample, this clone turned up once. The germline V gene encodes CDR1 SGHAT and CDR2 FQDESV (reference sequence). This CDR3 contains 16 residues. V lost 5 bases and J 2 bases, leaving 16 bases between the germline ends. The source material was CD4+ or CD8+ T cells sorted from blood, sampled in a trial of the OX40 agonist ivuxolimab. The chain links TRBV11-1 to TRBJ1-3; D possibly corresponds to TRBD1 (6 bases). The TCR was taken from an adult with an advanced solid tumor such as melanoma, head and neck, liver or kidney cancer. The CDR3 here is CASSNQIRTAGNTIYF. The CDR3 DNA reads TGTGCCAGCAGCAACCAAATTAGGACAGCTGGAAACACCATATATTTT.